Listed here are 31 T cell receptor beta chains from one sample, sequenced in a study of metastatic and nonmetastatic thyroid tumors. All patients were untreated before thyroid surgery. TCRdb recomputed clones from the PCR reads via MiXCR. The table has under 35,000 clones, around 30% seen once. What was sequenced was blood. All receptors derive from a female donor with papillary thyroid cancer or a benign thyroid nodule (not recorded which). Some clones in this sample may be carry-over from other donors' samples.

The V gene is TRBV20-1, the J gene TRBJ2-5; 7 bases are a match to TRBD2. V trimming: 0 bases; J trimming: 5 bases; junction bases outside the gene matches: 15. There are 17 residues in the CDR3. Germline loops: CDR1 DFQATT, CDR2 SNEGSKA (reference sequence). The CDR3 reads CSARDAGATGGLETQYF. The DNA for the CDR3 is TGCAGTGCTAGAGACGCCGGTGCTACGGGAGGTCTCGAGACCCAGTACTTC.

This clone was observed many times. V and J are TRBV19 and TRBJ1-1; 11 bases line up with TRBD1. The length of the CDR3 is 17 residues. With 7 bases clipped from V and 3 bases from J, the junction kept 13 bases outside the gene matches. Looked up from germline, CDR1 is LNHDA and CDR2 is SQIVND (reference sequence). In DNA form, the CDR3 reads TGTGCCAGTACCCGCCGGACAGGGGGCTATGGGGACACTGAAGCTTTCTTT. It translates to CASTRRTGGYGDTEAFF. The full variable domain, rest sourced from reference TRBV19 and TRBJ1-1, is DGGITQSPKYLFRKEGQNVTLSCEQNLNHDAMYWYRQDPGQGLRLIYYSQIVNDFQKGDIAEGYSVSREKKESFPLTVTSAQKNPTAFYLCASTRRTGGYGDTEAFFGQGTRLTVV.

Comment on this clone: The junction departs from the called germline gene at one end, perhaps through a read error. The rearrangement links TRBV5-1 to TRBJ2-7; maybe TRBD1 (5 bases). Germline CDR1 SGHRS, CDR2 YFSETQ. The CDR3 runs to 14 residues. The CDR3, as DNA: TGCGCCAGCATCTTGCAGGGCACCGCCTACGAGCAGTACTTC. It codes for CASILQGTAYEQYF.

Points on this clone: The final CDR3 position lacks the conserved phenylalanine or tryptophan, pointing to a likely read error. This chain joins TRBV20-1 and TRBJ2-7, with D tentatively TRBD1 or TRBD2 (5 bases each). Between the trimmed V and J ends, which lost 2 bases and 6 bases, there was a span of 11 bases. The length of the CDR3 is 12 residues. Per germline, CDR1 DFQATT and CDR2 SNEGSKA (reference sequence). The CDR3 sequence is CSARQGPFEQYL. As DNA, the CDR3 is TGCAGTGCTAGACAGGGACCCTTCGAGCAGTACTTG.

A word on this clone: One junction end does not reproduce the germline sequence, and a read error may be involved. CDR3 coding DNA: TGCGCCAGCAGCTTGGAGGGGCTCGCAGATACTCAGTATTTT. This codes for CASSLEGLADTQYF. The chain carries TRBV5-1 and TRBJ2-3; D perhaps matches TRBD1 (5 bases). Germline V CDR1 and CDR2: SGHRS, YFSETQ. This CDR3 region has 14 residues.

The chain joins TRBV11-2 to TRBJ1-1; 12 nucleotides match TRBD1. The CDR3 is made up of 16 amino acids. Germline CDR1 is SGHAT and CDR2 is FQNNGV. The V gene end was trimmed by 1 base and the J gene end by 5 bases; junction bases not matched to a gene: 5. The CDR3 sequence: CASSLGGTGGATEAFF. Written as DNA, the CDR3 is TGTGCCAGCAGCTTAGGCGGGACAGGGGGCGCGACTGAAGCTTTCTTT.

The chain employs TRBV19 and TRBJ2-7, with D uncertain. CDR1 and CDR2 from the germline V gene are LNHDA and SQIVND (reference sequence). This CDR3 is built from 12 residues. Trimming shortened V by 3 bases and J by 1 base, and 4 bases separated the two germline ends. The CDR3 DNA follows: TGTGCCAGTAGTATGGTTTCCTACGAGCAGTACTTC. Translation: CASSMVSYEQYF.

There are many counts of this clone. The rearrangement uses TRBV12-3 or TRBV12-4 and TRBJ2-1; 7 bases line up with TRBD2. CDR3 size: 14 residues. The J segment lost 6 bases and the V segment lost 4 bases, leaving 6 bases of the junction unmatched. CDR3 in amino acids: CASSSAGNFNEQFF. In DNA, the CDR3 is TGTGCCAGCAGTTCAGCGGGGAACTTCAATGAGCAGTTCTTC.

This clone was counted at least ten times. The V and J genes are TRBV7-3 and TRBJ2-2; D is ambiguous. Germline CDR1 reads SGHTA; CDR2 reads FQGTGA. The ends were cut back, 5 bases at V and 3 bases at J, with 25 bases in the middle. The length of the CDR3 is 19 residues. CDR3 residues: CASSEPWYYCRSDTGELFF. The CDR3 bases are TGTGCCAGCAGCGAACCATGGTACTACTGCAGGTCGGACACCGGGGAGCTGTTTTTT.

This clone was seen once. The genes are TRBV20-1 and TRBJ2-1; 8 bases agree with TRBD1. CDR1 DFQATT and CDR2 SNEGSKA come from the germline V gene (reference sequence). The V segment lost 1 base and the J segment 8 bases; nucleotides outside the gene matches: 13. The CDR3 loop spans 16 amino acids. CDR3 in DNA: TGCAGTGCTAGAGGGCAGGGGGCGATCACAATTGATGAGCAGTTCTTC. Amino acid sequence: CSARGQGAITIDEQFF.

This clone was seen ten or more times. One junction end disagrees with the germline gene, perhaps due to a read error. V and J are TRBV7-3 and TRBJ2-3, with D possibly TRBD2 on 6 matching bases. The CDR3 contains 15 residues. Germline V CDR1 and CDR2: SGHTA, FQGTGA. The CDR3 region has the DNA TGTGCCAGCAGCTTAAATAGCGGCCCCCACGATACGCGGTATTTT. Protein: CASSLNSGPHDTRYF. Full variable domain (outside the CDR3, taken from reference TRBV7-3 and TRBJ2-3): GAGVSQTPSNKVTEKGKYVELRCDPISGHTALYWYRQSLGQGPEFLIYFQGTGAADDSGLPNDRFFAVRPEGSVSTLKIQRTERGDSAVYLCASSLNSGPHDTRYFGPGTRLTVL.

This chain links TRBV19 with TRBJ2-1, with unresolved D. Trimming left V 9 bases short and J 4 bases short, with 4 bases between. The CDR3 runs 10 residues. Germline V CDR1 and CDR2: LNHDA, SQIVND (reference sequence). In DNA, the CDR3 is TGTGCCAGCGGTTACAATGAGCAGTTCTTC. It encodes CASGYNEQFF.

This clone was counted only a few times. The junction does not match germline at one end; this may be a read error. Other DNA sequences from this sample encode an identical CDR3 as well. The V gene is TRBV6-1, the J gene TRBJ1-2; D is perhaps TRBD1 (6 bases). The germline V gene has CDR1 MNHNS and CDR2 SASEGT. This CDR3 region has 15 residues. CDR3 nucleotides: TGTGCCAGTAGTGAAGGAGGGGGAGTTAACTATGGCTACACCTTC. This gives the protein CASSEGGGVNYGYTF.

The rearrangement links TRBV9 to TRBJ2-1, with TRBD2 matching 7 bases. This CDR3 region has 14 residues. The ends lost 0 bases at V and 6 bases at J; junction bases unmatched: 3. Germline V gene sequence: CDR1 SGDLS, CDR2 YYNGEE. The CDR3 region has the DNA TGTGCCAGCAGCGTAGTTGGCGGGAGCAATGAGCAGTTCTTC. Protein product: CASSVVGGSNEQFF. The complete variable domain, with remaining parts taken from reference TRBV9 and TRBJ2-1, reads DSGVTQTPKHLITATGQRVTLRCSPRSGDLSVYWYQQSLDQGLQFLIQYYNGEERAKGNILERFSAQQFPDLHSELNLSSLELGDSALYFCASSVVGGSNEQFFGPGTRLTVL.

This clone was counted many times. CDR3 nucleotides: TGCGCCAGCAGCCAACCCGGACAACTCGAGACCCAGTACTTC. This translates into CASSQPGQLETQYF. The V gene is TRBV4-1, the J gene TRBJ2-5, with D perhaps TRBD1 (5 bases). Germline V gene lookup returns CDR1 MGHRA and CDR2 YSYEKL. The CDR3 covers 14 residues. Trimming left V 2 bases short and J 5 bases short, with 12 bases between.

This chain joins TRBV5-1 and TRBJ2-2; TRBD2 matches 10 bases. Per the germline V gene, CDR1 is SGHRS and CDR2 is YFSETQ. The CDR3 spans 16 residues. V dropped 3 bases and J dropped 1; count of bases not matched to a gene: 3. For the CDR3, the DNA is TGCGCCAGCAGCTACGCTAGCGGGGGGAACACCGGGGAGCTGTTTTTT. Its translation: CASSYASGGNTGELFF.

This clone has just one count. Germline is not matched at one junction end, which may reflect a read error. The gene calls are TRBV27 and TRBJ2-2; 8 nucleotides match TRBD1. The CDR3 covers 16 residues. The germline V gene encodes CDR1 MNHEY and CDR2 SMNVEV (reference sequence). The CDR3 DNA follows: TGTGCCGGCAGTGTGCTGACAGGGGCCTACACCGGTGAGCTGTTTTTT. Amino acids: CAGSVLTGAYTGELFF.

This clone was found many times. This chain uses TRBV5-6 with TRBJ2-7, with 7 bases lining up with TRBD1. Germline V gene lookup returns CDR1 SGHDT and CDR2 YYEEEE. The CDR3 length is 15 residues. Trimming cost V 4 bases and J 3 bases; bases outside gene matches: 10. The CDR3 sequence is CASSTDWDSDYEQYF. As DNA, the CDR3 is TGTGCCAGCAGCACCGATTGGGACAGCGACTACGAGCAGTACTTC.

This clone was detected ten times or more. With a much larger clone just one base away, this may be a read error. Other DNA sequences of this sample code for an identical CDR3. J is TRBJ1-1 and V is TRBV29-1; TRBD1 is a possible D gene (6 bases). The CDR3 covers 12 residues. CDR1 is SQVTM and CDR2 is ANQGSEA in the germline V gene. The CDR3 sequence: CSVEQRDTEAFF. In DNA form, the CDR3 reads TGCAGCGTTGAGCAGAGGGACACTGAGGCTTTCTTT.

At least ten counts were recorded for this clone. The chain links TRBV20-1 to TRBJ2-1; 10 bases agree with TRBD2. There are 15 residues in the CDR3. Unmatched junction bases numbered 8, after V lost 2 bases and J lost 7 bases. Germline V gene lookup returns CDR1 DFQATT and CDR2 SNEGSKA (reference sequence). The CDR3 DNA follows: TGCAGTGCTAGACCTCTAGCGGGGGTGCAGAATGAGCAGTTCTTC. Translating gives CSARPLAGVQNEQFF.

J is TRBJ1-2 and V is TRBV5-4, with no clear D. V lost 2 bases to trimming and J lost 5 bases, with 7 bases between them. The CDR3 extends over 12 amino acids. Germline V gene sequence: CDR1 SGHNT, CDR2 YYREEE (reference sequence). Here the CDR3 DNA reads TGTGCCAGCAGCTTCGATGGGTATGGCTACACCTTC. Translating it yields CASSFDGYGYTF.

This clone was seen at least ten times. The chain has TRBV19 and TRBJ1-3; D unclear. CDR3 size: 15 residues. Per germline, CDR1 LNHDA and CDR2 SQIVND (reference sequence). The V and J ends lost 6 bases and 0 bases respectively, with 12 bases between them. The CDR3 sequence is CASSYFGSSGNTIYF. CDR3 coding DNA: TGTGCCAGTAGCTATTTCGGGAGCTCTGGAAACACCATATATTTT.

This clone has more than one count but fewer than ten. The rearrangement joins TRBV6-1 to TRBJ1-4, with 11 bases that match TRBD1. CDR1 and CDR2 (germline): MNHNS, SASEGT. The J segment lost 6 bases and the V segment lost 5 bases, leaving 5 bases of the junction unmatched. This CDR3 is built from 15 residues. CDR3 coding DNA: TGTGCCAGCAGTCGGGACAGGGGGTACGATGAAAAACTGTTTTTT. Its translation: CASSRDRGYDEKLFF.

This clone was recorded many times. As DNA, the CDR3 is TGTGCCAGCAGCTTAGGGGTGACACGGGAAGCTTTCTTT. Its protein is CASSLGVTREAFF. This chain connects TRBV7-2 to TRBJ1-1; D unclear. V was cut by 1 base and J by 8 bases, with 11 bases left in between. This CDR3 has 13 amino acids. Germline V gives CDR1 SGHTA, CDR2 FQGNSA.

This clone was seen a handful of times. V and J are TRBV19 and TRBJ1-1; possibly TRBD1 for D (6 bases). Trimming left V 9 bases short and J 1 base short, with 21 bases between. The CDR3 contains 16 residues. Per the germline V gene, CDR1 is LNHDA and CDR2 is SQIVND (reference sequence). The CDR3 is CASKMIGGTTNTEAFF. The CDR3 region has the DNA TGTGCCAGCAAGATGATAGGGGGTACCACGAACACTGAAGCTTTCTTT.

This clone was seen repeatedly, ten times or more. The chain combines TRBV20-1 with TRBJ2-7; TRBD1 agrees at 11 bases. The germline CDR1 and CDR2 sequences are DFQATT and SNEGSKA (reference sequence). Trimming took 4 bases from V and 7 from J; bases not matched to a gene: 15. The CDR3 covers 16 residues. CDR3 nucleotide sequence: TGCAGTGCTATAATTGGAGGGACAGGGGGATCAGTTGAGCAGTACTTC. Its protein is CSAIIGGTGGSVEQYF.

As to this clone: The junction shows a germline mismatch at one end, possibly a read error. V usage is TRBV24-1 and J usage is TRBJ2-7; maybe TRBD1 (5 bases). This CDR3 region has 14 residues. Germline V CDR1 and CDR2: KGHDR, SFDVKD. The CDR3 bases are TGTGCCACGAGTGGGGCAGGCCCCTCCTACGACCCGTACTTC. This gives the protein CATSGAGPSYDPYF.

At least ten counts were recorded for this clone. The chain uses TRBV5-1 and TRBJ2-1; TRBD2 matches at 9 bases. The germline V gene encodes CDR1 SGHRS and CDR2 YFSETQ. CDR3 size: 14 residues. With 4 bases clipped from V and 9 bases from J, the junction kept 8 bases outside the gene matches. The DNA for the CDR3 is TGCGCCAGCAGCCTCCCCAAGACTAGCGGTGAGCAGTTCTTC. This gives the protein CASSLPKTSGEQFF.

The DNA of the CDR3 is TGTGCCAGCAGCTTGGGGGGAGATGGCTACACCTTC. Translating gives CASSLGGDGYTF. This rearrangement joins TRBV11-3 to TRBJ1-2; D is possibly TRBD1 (5 bases). Between the trimmed V and J ends, which lost 3 bases and 6 bases, there was a span of 8 bases. The CDR3 runs 12 residues. CDR1 and CDR2 (germline): SGHNT, YENEEA.

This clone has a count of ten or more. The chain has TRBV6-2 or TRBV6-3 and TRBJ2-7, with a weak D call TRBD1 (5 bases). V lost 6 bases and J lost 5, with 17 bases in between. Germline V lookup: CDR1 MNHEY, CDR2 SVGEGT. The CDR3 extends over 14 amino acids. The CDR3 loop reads CASSRSARVDEQYF. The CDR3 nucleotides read TGTGCCAGCAGCCGATCTGCCAGGGTGGACGAGCAGTACTTC.

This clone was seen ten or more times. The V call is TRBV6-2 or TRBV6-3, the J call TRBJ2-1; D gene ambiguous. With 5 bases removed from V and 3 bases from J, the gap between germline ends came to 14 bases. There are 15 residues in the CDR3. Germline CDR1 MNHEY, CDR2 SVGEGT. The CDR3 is CASSPTGMVYNEQFF. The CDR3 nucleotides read TGTGCCAGCAGTCCCACTGGCATGGTCTACAATGAGCAGTTCTTC.